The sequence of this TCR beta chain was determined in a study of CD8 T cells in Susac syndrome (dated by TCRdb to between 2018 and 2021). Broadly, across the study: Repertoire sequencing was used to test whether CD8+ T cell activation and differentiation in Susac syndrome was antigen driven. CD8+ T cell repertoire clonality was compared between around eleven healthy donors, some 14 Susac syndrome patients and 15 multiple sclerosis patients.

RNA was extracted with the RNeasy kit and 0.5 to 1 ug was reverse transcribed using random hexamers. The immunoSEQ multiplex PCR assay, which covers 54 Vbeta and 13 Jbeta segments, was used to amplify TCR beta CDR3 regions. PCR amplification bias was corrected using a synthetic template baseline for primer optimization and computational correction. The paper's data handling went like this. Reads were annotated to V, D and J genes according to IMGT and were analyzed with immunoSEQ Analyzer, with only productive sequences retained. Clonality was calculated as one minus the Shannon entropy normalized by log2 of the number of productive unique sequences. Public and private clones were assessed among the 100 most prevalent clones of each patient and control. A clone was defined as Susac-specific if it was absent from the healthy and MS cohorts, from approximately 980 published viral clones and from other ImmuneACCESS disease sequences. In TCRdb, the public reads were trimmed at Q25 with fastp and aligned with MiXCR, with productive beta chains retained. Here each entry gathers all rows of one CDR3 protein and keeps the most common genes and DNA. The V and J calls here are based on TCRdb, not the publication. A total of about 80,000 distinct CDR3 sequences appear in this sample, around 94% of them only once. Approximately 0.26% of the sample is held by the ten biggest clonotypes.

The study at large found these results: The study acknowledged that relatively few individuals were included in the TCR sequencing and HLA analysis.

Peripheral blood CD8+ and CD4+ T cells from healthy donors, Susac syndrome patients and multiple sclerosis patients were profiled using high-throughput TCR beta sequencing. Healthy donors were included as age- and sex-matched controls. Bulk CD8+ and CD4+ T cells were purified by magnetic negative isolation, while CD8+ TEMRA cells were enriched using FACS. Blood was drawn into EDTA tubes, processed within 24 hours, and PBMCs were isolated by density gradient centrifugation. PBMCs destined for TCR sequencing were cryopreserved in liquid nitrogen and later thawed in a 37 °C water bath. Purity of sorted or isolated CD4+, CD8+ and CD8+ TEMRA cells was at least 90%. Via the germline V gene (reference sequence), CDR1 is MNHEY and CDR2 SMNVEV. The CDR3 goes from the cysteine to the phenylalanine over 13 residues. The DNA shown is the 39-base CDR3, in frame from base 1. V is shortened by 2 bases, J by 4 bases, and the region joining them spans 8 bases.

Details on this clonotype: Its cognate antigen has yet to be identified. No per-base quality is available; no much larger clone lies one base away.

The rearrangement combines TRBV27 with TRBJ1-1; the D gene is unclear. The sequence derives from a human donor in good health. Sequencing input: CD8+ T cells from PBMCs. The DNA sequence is TGTGCCAGCAGTTTAGGTGCTGGCACTGAAGCTTTCTTT. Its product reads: CASSLGAGTEAFF.